This T cell receptor beta chain is drawn from a study of blood T cell repertoires in COVID-19. Profiling relied on immunoSEQ multiplex PCR, and the TCRdb table lists in-frame clones only, not all of them. The data hold around 340,000 clones, with 86% observed a single time. This sequence was found in a woman aged 40 to 55 with acute COVID-19. The sequencing sample was made of PBMCs or T cells enriched from blood (not recorded which).

The CDR3 is CASSPHTNTEAFF. In DNA, the CDR3 is TGTGCCAGCAGCCCGCACACGAACACTGAAGCTTTCTTT. The chain uses TRBV7-6 and TRBJ1-1; no firm D call. V was cut by 5 bases and J by 1 base, with 8 bases left in between. This CDR3 is 13 amino acids long. Germline V CDR1 and CDR2: SGHVS, FNYEAQ.